This TCR beta chain was identified during a study of shared clonotypes between healthy human individuals. Overall study: For every donor, three CD4 naive, three CD4 memory, two CD8 naive and one CD8 memory plates were used.

Study results and limitations: Naive subsets usually exceeded memory subsets in estimated richness.

Genomic DNA belonging to each subset was distributed in equal measure over several immunoSEQ plates. TCRdb keeps only in-frame clones here, not all; method: immunoSEQ multiplex PCR. The table shows about 700,000 clones, with roughly 70% occurring only once. This clone was recorded a few times. Its specificity is unknown. The source material was memory CD4+ T cells sorted from blood. The subset is: CD45RA-negative fraction. The sequence was obtained from a woman aged 25 to 39 in good health.

The CDR3 is CAWSEGQSYGYTF. The CDR3 DNA reads as TGTGCCTGGAGTGAAGGACAGTCCTATGGCTACACCTTC. The V and J genes are TRBV30 and TRBJ1-2; D is possibly TRBD1 (6 bases). CDR1 is GTSNPN and CDR2 is SVGIG in the germline V gene (reference sequence). This CDR3 region has 13 residues. The V end was cut by 1 base, the J end by 4 bases, with 10 bases between.